Following are 21 T cell receptor beta chains from one sample sequenced in a study of T cell responses to AZD1222 COVID-19 vaccine. TCRdb's copy holds only in-frame clones and misses some; the assay was immunoSEQ multiplex PCR. The sample lists about 130,000 clones; about nine tenths were seen once. Sequencing used peripheral blood, obtained on day 0 of AZD1222 vaccination. The receptors were sampled from an adult in good health.

For the CDR3, the DNA is TGTGCTAGTGGTTTGGTACCTAGCAGTAACAATGAGCAGTTCTTC. This translates into CASGLVPSSNNEQFF. V and J are TRBV12-5 and TRBJ2-1, with D possibly matching TRBD2 (5 bases). Trimming shortened V by 0 bases and J by 5 bases, and 11 bases separated the two germline ends. Germline V gives CDR1 LGHNT, CDR2 FRNRAP. The CDR3 is 15 amino acids.

The J gene is TRBJ2-3, the V gene TRBV5-1; D perhaps matches TRBD2 (7 bases). Trimming removed 4 bases from V and 9 bases from J, with 27 bases in between. This CDR3 has 17 amino acids. CDR1 SGHRS and CDR2 YFSETQ come from the germline V gene. The CDR3 loop reads CASSASIRGGPTITQYF. The CDR3 region has the DNA TGCGCCAGCAGCGCCTCCATTAGGGGGGGCCCCACAATAACGCAGTATTTT. The variable domain in full, completed from reference TRBV5-1 and TRBJ2-3, reads KAGVTQTPRYLIKTRGQQVTLSCSPISGHRSVSWYQQTPGQGLQFLFEYFSETQRNKGNFPGRFSGRQFSNSRSEMNVSTLELGDSALYLCASSASIRGGPTITQYFGPGTRLTVL.

This sequence joins TRBV5-4 and TRBJ1-1; no clear D. The germline V gene encodes CDR1 SGHNT and CDR2 YYREEE (reference sequence). The CDR3 loop spans 14 amino acids. Trimming stripped 1 base from V and 6 bases from J, with 13 bases between. Written as DNA, the CDR3 is TGTGCCAGCAGCTTGAGTACGTACCTCGCTGAAGCTTTCTTT. This encodes CASSLSTYLAEAFF.

J is TRBJ1-3 and V is TRBV7-6; D is undetermined. Germline V gives CDR1 SGHVS, CDR2 FNYEAQ. The CDR3 contains 10 residues. The V and J ends lost 8 bases and 1 base respectively, with 0 bases between them. CDR3 sequence: CASSGNTIYF. Here the CDR3 DNA reads TGTGCCAGCTCTGGAAACACCATATATTTT.

The J gene is TRBJ1-5, the V gene TRBV28, with D unresolved. The CDR3 has 13 residues. Looked up from germline, CDR1 is MDHEN and CDR2 is SYDVKM. Between the trimmed V and J ends, which lost 2 bases and 6 bases, there was a span of 8 bases. CDR3 loop: CASSLLEGQPQHF. In DNA, the CDR3 is TGTGCCAGCAGTTTACTAGAGGGTCAGCCCCAGCATTTT.

This clone appeared once. This chain uses TRBV4-3 with TRBJ1-2, with D unresolved. Trimming stripped 4 bases from V and 1 base from J, with 10 bases between. Germline CDR1 reads LGHNA; CDR2 reads YSLEER. The CDR3 has 14 residues. The CDR3 DNA reads TGCGCCAGCAGCCCGTCTCGAAATAACTATGGCTACACCTTC. As protein: CASSPSRNNYGYTF.

The V gene is TRBV7-8, the J gene TRBJ2-7, with D maybe TRBD2 (6 bases). CDR1 and CDR2 from the germline V gene are SGHVS and FQNEAQ. This CDR3 is built from 14 residues. Trimming pared 5 bases from V and 3 bases from J, leaving 14 bases between. In DNA form, the CDR3 reads TGTGCCAGCAGCCCTGGGGCCGGGGGCTACGAGCAGTACTTC. This sequence encodes CASSPGAGGYEQYF. Together with reference TRBV7-8 and TRBJ2-7, the CDR3 gives the full variable domain: GAGVSQSPRYKVAKRGQDVALRCDPISGHVSLFWYQQALGQGPEFLTYFQNEAQLDKSGLPSDRFFAERPEGSVSTLKIQRTQQEDSAVYLCASSPGAGGYEQYFGPGTRLTVT.

This clone has only a few counts. This sequence joins TRBV6-5 and TRBJ1-6, with D perhaps matching TRBD1 (5 bases). Germline values: CDR1 MNHEY, CDR2 SVGAGI. This CDR3 contains 15 residues. Trimming removed 3 bases at V and 7 bases at J, with 13 bases between. CDR3 sequence reads: CASSYTGTGNSPLHF. DNA for the CDR3: TGTGCCAGCAGTTATACCGGGACCGGGAATTCACCCCTCCACTTT.

The chain carries TRBV7-9 and TRBJ2-7; 9 nucleotides agree with TRBD1. After removal of 3 bases from V and 2 bases from J, the junction contained 8 bases not matched to a gene. Per the germline V gene, CDR1 is SEHNR and CDR2 is FQNEAQ (reference sequence). This CDR3 spans 16 amino acids. CDR3 sequence reads: CASSLKQGARAYEQYF. The CDR3 DNA reads TGTGCCAGCAGCTTGAAACAGGGGGCACGGGCCTACGAGCAGTACTTC.

This chain links TRBV6-5 with TRBJ2-3; D unresolved. V gave up 8 bases and J gave up 0 bases, with 9 bases separating them. Germline V gene data show CDR1 as MNHEY and CDR2 as SVGAGI. This CDR3 spans 13 amino acids. CDR3: CASLKTSTDTQYF. DNA of the CDR3: TGTGCCAGCCTCAAGACTAGCACAGATACGCAGTATTTT.

This chain links TRBV5-4 with TRBJ1-2, with D unclear. This CDR3 is built from 14 residues. Germline values: CDR1 SGHNT, CDR2 YYREEE (reference sequence). V was cut by 0 bases and J by 5 bases, with 11 bases left in between. The CDR3 bases are TGTGCCAGCAGCTTGGTGGGGAATCTATATGGCTACACCTTC. This codes for CASSLVGNLYGYTF.

The chain combines TRBV21-1 with TRBJ2-7. TRBV21-1 is annotated as a pseudogene. This CDR3 has 12 amino acids. The CDR3 loop is CASSKSPYEQYF. Written as DNA, the CDR3 is TGTGCCAGCAGCAAAAGTCCCTACGAGCAGTACTTC.

The chain has TRBV5-1 and TRBJ1-2; TRBD1 matches at 8 bases. Trimming at V came to 3 bases and at J to 3 bases, leaving 7 bases not matched to a gene. This CDR3 has 15 residues. CDR1 and CDR2 from the germline V gene are SGHRS and YFSETQ. As DNA, the CDR3 is TGCGCCAGCAGCTCGCCGGACAGGGTCGACTATGGCTACACCTTC. Encoded protein: CASSSPDRVDYGYTF.

The genes are TRBV24-1 and TRBJ2-1; TRBD2 agrees at 8 bases. Per the germline V gene, CDR1 is KGHDR and CDR2 is SFDVKD. Trimming took 0 bases from V and 4 from J; bases not matched to a gene: 4. This CDR3 comprises 16 residues. The CDR3 region has the DNA TGTGCCACCAGTGATTTGTCGCTAGCGGGTTACAATGAGCAGTTCTTC. This sequence encodes CATSDLSLAGYNEQFF.

The J gene is TRBJ2-3, the V gene TRBV4-2, with TRBD2 identical over 8 bases. The CDR3 covers 15 residues. Germline loops: CDR1 LGHNA, CDR2 YNFKEQ. V was pared by 4 bases and J by 2 bases, with 5 bases of the junction left unmatched. In DNA, the CDR3 is TGTGCCAGCAGCCCTAGGACTAGCCTCACAGATACGCAGTATTTT. It encodes CASSPRTSLTDTQYF.

As for this clone: Compared with germline, one end of the junction differs, possibly owing to a read error. The CDR3 DNA reads TGTGCTAGTAGTCTGCAGATTGAAGAGACCCAGTACTTC. Protein: CASSLQIEETQYF. This rearrangement joins TRBV19 to TRBJ2-5; no reliable D call. Germline V gives CDR1 LNHDA, CDR2 SQIVND (reference sequence). CDR3 length equals 13 residues.

CDR3 sequence reads: CAISEGQGYGYTF. The CDR3 DNA follows: TGTGCCATCAGTGAGGGACAGGGGTATGGCTACACCTTC. The chain uses TRBV10-3 and TRBJ1-2; 9 bases are shared with TRBD1. Germline V gene data show CDR1 as ENHRY and CDR2 as SYGVKD. This CDR3 region has 13 residues. V lost 2 bases and J lost 5; bases outside the gene matches: 0.

The V and J genes are TRBV6-5 and TRBJ2-1, with D perhaps TRBD2 (6 bases). Germline V gene data show CDR1 as MNHEY and CDR2 as SVGAGI. This CDR3 comprises 15 residues. Trimming pared 4 bases from V and 5 bases from J, leaving 15 bases between. CDR3 nucleotide sequence: TGTGCCAGCAGTTCCGTCCTCGGGGGAAACAATGAGCAGTTCTTC. This translates into CASSSVLGGNNEQFF.

The rearrangement links TRBV3-1 (or the pseudogene TRBV3-2) to TRBJ2-7, with 8 bases that match TRBD1. The CDR3 totals 14 residues. V lost 2 bases and J lost 3; bases outside the gene matches: 3. Germline loops: CDR1 LGHDT, CDR2 YNNKEL (reference sequence). CDR3 residues: CASSQRDRNYEQYF. CDR3 sequence (DNA): TGTGCCAGCAGCCAACGGGACAGGAACTACGAGCAGTACTTC.

This chain uses TRBV11-3 with TRBJ2-7; D uncertain. The CDR3 length is 14 residues. The V end lost 0 bases, the J end lost 0 bases, and 6 bases lay between the germline ends. Per the germline V gene, CDR1 is SGHNT and CDR2 is YENEEA. As DNA, the CDR3 is TGTGCCAGCAGCTTAGACGGCAACTCCTACGAGCAGTACTTC. Translation gives CASSLDGNSYEQYF.

The V and J genes are TRBV28 and TRBJ2-3; D ambiguous. The germline V gene has CDR1 MDHEN and CDR2 SYDVKM. This CDR3 is 16 amino acids long. V lost 2 bases and J 2 bases, leaving 14 bases between the germline ends. CDR3 nucleotides: TGTGCCAGCAGTTTAGGCCTCACTGGATTCACAGATACGCAGTATTTT. Its protein is CASSLGLTGFTDTQYF.